Presented here are 28 T cell receptor beta chains from one specimen sequenced in a study of T cell responses to AZD1222 COVID-19 vaccine (dated by TCRdb to the early 2020s). Per the publication, the time point label means: about 28 days (+/-7) after the second vaccine dose. The method was the immunoSEQ multiplex PCR assay. Entries here come from immuneACCESS through TCRdb and include only in-frame sequences with V and J called. Some clones fail to appear in such tables; in the studies checked, an unresolved V gene covers under half of the shortfall, and the cause of the remainder is unknown. Present in this sample are about 120,000 clones, roughly 93% of which were seen just once. Of the sample, 1.6% falls within the top ten clones. Material: peripheral blood, obtained 28 days after the second AZD1222 dose. The receptors stem from an adult who received the AZD1222 COVID-19 vaccine.

This chain uses TRBV10-3 with TRBJ1-5; 7 positions match TRBD1. This CDR3 comprises 15 residues. V lost 0 bases, J lost 4 bases, and 3 bases stayed unmatched. Germline V CDR1 and CDR2: ENHRY, SYGVKD. The CDR3 region is CAISESGTANQPQHF. CDR3 DNA sequence: TGTGCCATCAGTGAGTCGGGGACAGCAAATCAGCCCCAGCATTTT.

The chain carries TRBV11-3 and TRBJ2-2, with D hard to call. Germline assignment: CDR1 SGHNT and CDR2 YENEEA. The CDR3 has 11 residues. The V end lost 3 bases, the J end lost 7 bases, and 3 bases lay between the germline ends. CDR3 bases: TGTGCCAGCAGCTTTGGCGGGGAGCTGTTTTTT. This gives the protein CASSFGGELFF. The variable domain in full, with the rest retrieved from reference TRBV11-3 and TRBJ2-2, is EAGVVQSPRYKIIEKKQPVAFWCNPISGHNTLYWYLQNLGQGPELLIRYENEEAVDDSQLPKDRFSAERLKGVDSTLKIQPAELGDSAVYLCASSFGGELFFGEGSRLTVL.

J is TRBJ1-5 and V is TRBV30; D is ambiguous. This CDR3 contains 14 residues. The V end lost 2 bases, the J end lost 4 bases, and 12 bases lay between the germline ends. Germline CDR1 and CDR2: GTSNPN and SVGIG (reference sequence). CDR3 region: CAWSKGESNQPQHF. Here the CDR3 DNA reads TGTGCCTGGAGTAAGGGTGAAAGTAATCAGCCCCAGCATTTT.

This sequence joins TRBV21-1 and TRBJ2-1; TRBD2 is the table's D call, not checked against the DNA. TRBV21-1 is termed a pseudogene. This CDR3 contains 16 residues. The CDR3 region has the DNA TGTACCAGCAGCATAGGACTAGCGGGAGGGCATCATGAGCAGTTCTTC. This translates into CTSSIGLAGGHHEQFF.

This clone was detected only once. The chain joins TRBV29-1 to TRBJ1-2; TRBD1 might be the D (6 bases). The CDR3 loop spans 14 amino acids. Trimming took off 3 bases at V and 8 bases at J, with 19 bases between the two ends. The germline V gene has CDR1 SQVTM and CDR2 ANQGSEA. CDR3 in DNA: TGCAGCGTTGATGTGGGTGTCAGGGGAAGAGGCTACACCTTC. Its protein product is CSVDVGVRGRGYTF.

This chain joins TRBV3-1 (or the pseudogene TRBV3-2) and TRBJ2-7; 8 nucleotides align to TRBD1. In germline, CDR1 is LGHDT, CDR2 YNNKEL (reference sequence). V dropped 5 bases and J dropped 6; count of bases not matched to a gene: 6. The CDR3 has 13 residues. DNA of the CDR3: TGTGCCAGCAGCTCAAACAGGGGGAGCGAGCAGTACTTC. Protein product: CASSSNRGSEQYF.

The genes are TRBV6-5 and TRBJ2-7; 7 positions agree with TRBD1. V shed 6 bases, J shed 2 bases, and the junction held 7 bases outside the gene matches. The CDR3 contains 14 residues. The V gene's germline CDR1 is MNHEY and CDR2 SVGAGI. DNA of the CDR3: TGTGCCAGCAGAACCGGGACAGAAGCCTACGAGCAGTACTTC. Protein: CASRTGTEAYEQYF.

This sequence joins TRBV28 and TRBJ1-1; D gene ambiguous. Trimming stripped 2 bases from V and 1 base from J, with 8 bases between. The CDR3 length is 14 residues. Germline lookup yields CDR1 MDHEN and CDR2 SYDVKM. CDR3 loop: CASSLRSTNTEAFF. In DNA form, the CDR3 reads TGTGCCAGCAGTTTACGATCTACGAACACTGAAGCTTTCTTT.

The rearrangement uses TRBV7-6 and TRBJ2-7; D ambiguous. Trimming pared 6 bases from V and 3 bases from J, leaving 12 bases between. Germline V gene data show CDR1 as SGHVS and CDR2 as FNYEAQ. This CDR3 spans 13 amino acids. The CDR3 DNA reads as TGTGCCAGCAGTCACGGGCCAAACTACGAGCAGTACTTC. Translating gives CASSHGPNYEQYF.

The rearrangement joins TRBV27 to TRBJ2-1, with TRBD2 identical over 12 bases. Germline CDR1 is MNHEY and CDR2 is SMNVEV (reference sequence). The CDR3 extends over 16 amino acids. V was pared by 0 bases and J by 7 bases, with 4 bases of the junction left unmatched. The CDR3 bases are TGTGCCAGCAGTTTATCCTCTAGCGGGAGGGGGAATGAGCAGTTCTTC. This translates into CASSLSSSGRGNEQFF.

This clone showed up just a few times. V usage is TRBV12-3 or TRBV12-4 and J usage is TRBJ1-1; 8 positions match TRBD1. Trimming at V came to 6 bases and at J to 4 bases, leaving 4 bases not matched to a gene. The CDR3 sequence is 13 residues long. CDR3 nucleotides: TGTGCCAGCAGGACAGGGGTCATCACTGAAGCTTTCTTT. It codes for CASRTGVITEAFF.

This clone was observed a single time. The V and J genes are TRBV2 and TRBJ2-1; weak D call: TRBD2 (6 bases). CDR1 and CDR2 (germline): SNHLY, FYNNEI. Trimming took off 7 bases at V and 0 bases at J, with 13 bases between the two ends. CDR3 length equals 15 residues. Here the CDR3 reads CASTRRATSYNEQFF. CDR3 DNA: TGTGCCAGCACCCGGAGGGCGACCTCCTACAATGAGCAGTTCTTC.

The chain recombines TRBV11-2 with TRBJ2-7; D possibly corresponds to TRBD2 (10 bases). The CDR3 extends over 18 amino acids. The germline gives CDR1 SGHAT, CDR2 FQNNGV. Trimming took off 8 bases at V and 0 bases at J, with 26 bases between the two ends. CDR3 coding DNA: TGTGCCAGCCGAAAGGACAGGGGACTAGCGAGAGCCTCCTACGAGCAGTACTTC. This encodes CASRKDRGLARASYEQYF.

This chain joins TRBV11-2 and TRBJ1-3; D gene ambiguous. Germline-derived CDR1 and CDR2 are SGHAT and FQNNGV. Trimming took off 0 bases at V and 5 bases at J, with 11 bases between the two ends. This CDR3 comprises 15 residues. Written as DNA, the CDR3 is TGTGCCAGCAGCTTAGATCTAGGGTACAGAAACACCATATATTTT. Its translation is CASSLDLGYRNTIYF.

This sequence joins TRBV2 and TRBJ2-5; the match to TRBD2 covers 10 bases. Germline V gene lookup returns CDR1 SNHLY and CDR2 FYNNEI. This CDR3 region has 16 residues. J was trimmed by 5 bases and V by 3 bases; bases with no gene match: 9. CDR3 nucleotides: TGTGCCAGCAGTGATGGGAGGCTAGCGGGAGCTGAGACCCAGTACTTC. Protein product: CASSDGRLAGAETQYF.

The chain joins TRBV20-1 to TRBJ1-6, with D maybe TRBD1 (5 bases). In germline, CDR1 is DFQATT, CDR2 SNEGSKA (reference sequence). Trimming cost V 3 bases and J 4 bases, with 13 bases left between them. CDR3 size: 15 residues. CDR3 nucleotide sequence: TGCAGTGCTAGTCCAGGACACTATTATAATTCACCCCTCCACTTT. This codes for CSASPGHYYNSPLHF.

This clone appeared once. V gene TRBV5-1 combines with J gene TRBJ1-2; 8 positions agree with TRBD1. The CDR3 is made up of 17 amino acids. J gave up 4 bases and V 3 bases, and 14 bases lay outside the gene matches. CDR1 and CDR2 from the germline V gene are SGHRS and YFSETQ. CDR3 in DNA: TGCGCCAGCAGCTCCATAGGACAGGGCGGAAACCTCTATGGCTACACCTTC. This encodes CASSSIGQGGNLYGYTF.

The rearrangement links TRBV6-5 to TRBJ1-4; D gene ambiguous. Germline CDR1 and CDR2: MNHEY and SVGAGI. CDR3 length: 14 amino acids. Between the trimmed V and J ends, which lost 7 bases and 8 bases, there was a span of 17 bases. CDR3 sequence reads: CASTRTYRGEKLFF. The CDR3 DNA is TGTGCCAGCACTCGAACGTACAGAGGGGAAAAACTGTTTTTT.

V usage is TRBV27 and J usage is TRBJ2-7; maybe TRBD2 (5 bases). V was cut by 1 base and J by 4 bases, with 11 bases left in between. The CDR3 has 14 amino acids. Germline V gives CDR1 MNHEY, CDR2 SMNVEV (reference sequence). DNA of the CDR3: TGTGCCAGCAGTTTATTTGGCGGGCGATACGAGCAGTACTTC. It specifies CASSLFGGRYEQYF.

The genes are TRBV30 and TRBJ1-2; possible D gene TRBD1, 5 bases. Germline V gives CDR1 GTSNPN, CDR2 SVGIG (reference sequence). The CDR3 sequence is 12 residues long. Deletions cut 7 bases from V and 4 bases from J, with 13 bases between. CDR3 coding DNA: TGTGCCTCGACGGCGGGGGTCTATGGCTACACCTTC. It codes for CASTAGVYGYTF. Based on the CDR3 plus reference TRBV30 and TRBJ1-2, the full variable domain is SQTIHQWPATLVQPVGSPLSLECTVEGTSNPNLYWYRQAAGRGLQLLFYSVGIGQISSEVPQNLSASRPQDRQFILSSKKLLLSDSGFYLCASTAGVYGYTFGSGTRLTVV.

The CDR3 DNA sequence: TGCGCCAGCAGCTACGGGACTAGCGGCCCCTACGAGCAGTACTTC. Its translation: CASSYGTSGPYEQYF. The chain employs TRBV5-1 and TRBJ2-7; 11 bases are a match to TRBD2. After removal of 3 bases from V and 2 bases from J, the junction contained 4 bases not matched to a gene. CDR1 and CDR2 from the germline V gene are SGHRS and YFSETQ. The CDR3 has 15 residues.

This clone was counted a single time. The rearrangement links TRBV4-1 to TRBJ1-2; possibly TRBD1 for D (5 bases). The ends were cut back, 0 bases at V and 3 bases at J, with 14 bases in the middle. The germline V gene encodes CDR1 MGHRA and CDR2 YSYEKL. This CDR3 comprises 16 residues. DNA of the CDR3: TGCGCCAGCAGCCAAGAACCTACAGGAGGTTACTATGGCTACACCTTC. Encoded protein: CASSQEPTGGYYGYTF.

V and J are TRBV18 and TRBJ2-7; 7 bases line up with TRBD2. Germline V gene lookup returns CDR1 KGHSH and CDR2 LQKENI. After removal of 3 bases from V and 3 bases from J, the junction contained 11 bases not matched to a gene. This CDR3 spans 16 amino acids. In DNA form, the CDR3 reads TGTGCCAGCTCACCCGAGGGTGGGACTACCTTCTACGAGCAGTACTTC. This codes for CASSPEGGTTFYEQYF.

The J gene is TRBJ2-2, the V gene TRBV10-1, with D uncertain. The V end lost 6 bases, the J end lost 5 bases, and 10 bases lay between the germline ends. Germline CDR1 is WNHNN and CDR2 is SYGVQD (reference sequence). The CDR3 has 13 residues. Written as DNA, the CDR3 is TGCGCCAGCAGATCTGGTAGAACCGGGGAGCTGTTTTTT. This sequence encodes CASRSGRTGELFF.

The chain carries TRBV28 and TRBJ1-5; D gene uncertain. The CDR3 extends over 14 amino acids. V was pared by 5 bases and J by 5 bases, with 13 bases between. Germline CDR1 and CDR2: MDHEN and SYDVKM. The CDR3 spells CASSISGVDQPQHF. The CDR3 DNA reads as TGTGCCAGCAGTATATCGGGAGTGGATCAGCCCCAGCATTTT.

This clone has more than one count but fewer than ten. V gene TRBV9 combines with J gene TRBJ2-1; 9 nucleotides line up with TRBD2. The CDR3 runs to 15 residues. V was clipped by 1 base and J by 7 bases; unmatched bases: 6. Germline CDR1 reads SGDLS; CDR2 reads YYNGEE. CDR3 coding DNA: TGTGCCAGCAGCGTAATGGTAGCGGGAGTGAATGAGCAGTTCTTC. Translation gives CASSVMVAGVNEQFF.

V is TRBV7-2 and J is TRBJ1-2; D is unclear. V shed 8 bases and J shed 4 bases, with 14 bases lying between them. Germline CDR1 SGHTA, CDR2 FQGNSA. The CDR3 is made up of 13 amino acids. In nucleotides, the CDR3 is TGTGCCAGCGAGCCCTTGCAACTCTATGGCTACACCTTC. It is translated as CASEPLQLYGYTF.

The V call is TRBV5-4, the J call TRBJ2-1; D is ambiguous. The germline V and J ends were trimmed by 0 bases and 8 bases, with 3 bases remaining between them. From germline, CDR1 is SGHNT and CDR2 YYREEE (reference sequence). The CDR3 has 11 residues. The DNA of the CDR3 is TGTGCCAGCAGCTTGGTAGATGAGCAGTTCTTC. Protein sequence: CASSLVDEQFF.